The entry below describes one T cell receptor (beta chain). This sample was taken from a study of blood T cell repertoires in COVID-19. For the study at large: The United States, Italy and Spain provided the acute and convalescent COVID-19 samples. Sources were T cells, B-cell-depleted T cells, or PBMCs; the material itself was cDNA or gDNA.

V lost 4 bases and J lost 4; bases outside the gene matches: 7. The CDR3 has 16 amino acids. Germline CDR1 and CDR2: MNHEY and SVGEGT. As handled by the study authors: Nucleated cell counts were estimated from reference gene primer amplification. Sequenced by immunoSEQ multiplex PCR; TCRdb stores in-frame clones only, minus some. That table furnishes V, J and clone size, whereas the DNA furnished D and trimming. The repertoire includes approximately 100,000 clones, around 90% of them detected once, and approximately 17% sits in the top ten. Sequencing input: peripheral blood. The V and J genes are TRBV6-2 or TRBV6-3 and TRBJ2-3; 11 positions match TRBD2. The TCR comes from a woman older than 75 in a cohort sampled during active COVID-19. CDR3 amino acids: CASSLAGGPVSDTQYF. The CDR3 DNA follows: TGTGCCAGCAGTTTAGCGGGGGGGCCGGTTTCAGATACGCAGTATTTT.